Described below is a single TCR beta chain sequence and its context. The data belong to a study of blood T cell repertoires in COVID-19. Study overall: Researchers got acute and convalescent COVID-19 samples from the United States, Italy and Spain. T cells, B-cell-depleted T cells, or PBMCs supplied cDNA or gDNA.

As processed by the authors: Amplification of reference gene primers was used by the study to estimate nucleated cell counts. The data were produced by immunoSEQ multiplex PCR, yet TCRdb's version contains in-frame clones alone and is incomplete. V, J and clone size derive from that table, while D and trimming were established from the DNA sequence. This sample has about 230,000 clones, with 80% to 85% found just once. Germline V gene data show CDR1 as LNHDA and CDR2 as SQIVND (reference sequence). V lost 3 bases to trimming and J lost 5 bases; unmatched junction nucleotides: 6. CDR3 length: 15 amino acids.

The sequenced material came from peripheral blood. The clonotype was recovered from a man aged 40-50 years with acute or convalescent COVID-19. The chain combines TRBV19 with TRBJ2-7; 11 nucleotides align to TRBD2. CDR3 in DNA: TGTGCCAGTAGTATCAGTAGCGGGAGGGGCCACGAGCAGTACTTC. Residues: CASSISSGRGHEQYF. Filled out from reference TRBV19 and TRBJ2-7, the complete variable domain reads DGGITQSPKYLFRKEGQNVTLSCEQNLNHDAMYWYRQDPGQGLRLIYYSQIVNDFQKGDIAEGYSVSREKKESFPLTVTSAQKNPTAFYLCASSISSGRGHEQYFGPGTRLTVT.